This TCR beta chain was captured in a study of T cell responses to AZD1222 COVID-19 vaccine. The repertoire was sequenced with immunoSEQ multiplex PCR; TCRdb's copy has only in-frame clones and lacks some. Of around 91,000 clones listed, more than 70% are singletons. Study observations and caveats: Regions 160-218 and 743-854 held dominance among vaccine-associated CD4 TCRs, which spanned spike. Just five or six AZD1222 recipients tested seropositive at baseline. It should be noted that donors were predominantly white British and more often female, and clonal diversity was possibly underestimated.

CDR1 and CDR2 (germline): SGHTA, FQGNSA. The CDR3 loop spans 15 amino acids. V was clipped by 2 bases and J by 10 bases, with 15 bases between them. Remarks on this clone: Antigen specificity is unknown.

The chain carries TRBV7-2 and TRBJ1-6; D remains unclear. The sample was peripheral blood, taken on day 0 of AZD1222 vaccination. This receptor was taken from an adult in good health. The CDR3 sequence: CASSLLRGADSPLHF. The CDR3 DNA follows: TGTGCCAGCAGCTTACTGAGAGGCGCGGACTCACCCCTCCACTTT.